This T cell receptor beta chain was sequenced during a study of blood T cell repertoires in COVID-19. For the study at large: The United States, Italy and Spain provided the acute and convalescent COVID-19 samples.

Profiling relied on immunoSEQ multiplex PCR, and the TCRdb table lists in-frame clones only, not all of them. The repertoire includes 200,000 or so clones, about 85% of them detected once, and 10% to 12% sits in the top ten. Sample: PBMCs or T cells enriched from blood (not recorded which). This clonotype originated in a man younger than 45 who had recovered from COVID-19.

CDR3 sequence reads: CASRLEGTDTQYF. CDR3 nucleotide sequence: TGTGCCAGCAGGTTGGAGGGCACAGATACGCAGTATTTT. The chain links TRBV28 to TRBJ2-3; D perhaps matches TRBD2 (5 bases). The CDR3 is 13 amino acids. CDR1 MDHEN and CDR2 SYDVKM come from the germline V gene. Trimming cost V 6 bases and J 1 base, with 8 bases left between them.